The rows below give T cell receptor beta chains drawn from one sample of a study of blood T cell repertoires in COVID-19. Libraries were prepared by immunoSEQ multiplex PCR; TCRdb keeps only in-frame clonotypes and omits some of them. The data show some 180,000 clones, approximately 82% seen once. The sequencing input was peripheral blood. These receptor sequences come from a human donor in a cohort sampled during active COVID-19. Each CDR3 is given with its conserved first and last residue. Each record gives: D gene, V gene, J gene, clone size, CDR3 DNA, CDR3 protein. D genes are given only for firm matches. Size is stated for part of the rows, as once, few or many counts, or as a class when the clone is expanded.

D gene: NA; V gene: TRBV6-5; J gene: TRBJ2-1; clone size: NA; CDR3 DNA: TGTGCCAGCAGTCTACAGGGAGATGAGCAGTTCTTC; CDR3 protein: CASSLQGDEQFF
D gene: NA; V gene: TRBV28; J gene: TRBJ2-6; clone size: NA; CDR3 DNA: TGTGCCAGCAGGGAGACCAGCTCTGGGGCCAACGTCCTGACTTTC; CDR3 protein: CASRETSSGANVLTF
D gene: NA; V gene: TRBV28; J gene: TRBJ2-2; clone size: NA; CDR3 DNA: TGTGCCAGCAGTTTAGTCGCACTGAACACCGGGGAGCTGTTTTTT; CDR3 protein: CASSLVALNTGELFF
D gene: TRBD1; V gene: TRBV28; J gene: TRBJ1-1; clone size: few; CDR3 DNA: TGTGCCAGCTCGACAGGGCCCACTGAAGCTTTCTTT; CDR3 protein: CASSTGPTEAFF
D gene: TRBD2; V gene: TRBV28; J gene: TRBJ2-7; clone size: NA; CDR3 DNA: TGTGCCAGCAGTTTGGCACGGACTAGCGGGAGTGTCGAGCAGTACTTC; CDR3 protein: CASSLARTSGSVEQYF
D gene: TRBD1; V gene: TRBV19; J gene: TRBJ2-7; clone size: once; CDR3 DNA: TGTGCCAGTAGTTCCCCGGGACAGAAATACGAGCAGTACTTC; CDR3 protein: CASSSPGQKYEQYF
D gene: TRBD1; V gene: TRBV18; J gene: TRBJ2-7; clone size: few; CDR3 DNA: TGTGCCAGCTCACCACCGGACAGGGGGCCCTCCTACGAGCAGTACTTC; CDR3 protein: CASSPPDRGPSYEQYF
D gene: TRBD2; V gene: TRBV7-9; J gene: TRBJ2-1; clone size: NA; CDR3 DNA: TGTGCCAGCAGCATCCCGGGACTAGCGGGAGTCTTCAGCAATGAGCAGTTCTTC; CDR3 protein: CASSIPGLAGVFSNEQFF
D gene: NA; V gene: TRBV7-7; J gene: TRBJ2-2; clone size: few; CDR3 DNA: TGTGCCAGCAGCGCCGCGGGCAGAGGCACCGGGGAGCTGTTTTTT; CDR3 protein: CASSAAGRGTGELFF
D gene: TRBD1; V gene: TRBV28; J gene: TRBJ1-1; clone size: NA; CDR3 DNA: TGTGCCAGCAGTGATCACAGGGGGGACACTGAAGCTTTCTTT; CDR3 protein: CASSDHRGDTEAFF
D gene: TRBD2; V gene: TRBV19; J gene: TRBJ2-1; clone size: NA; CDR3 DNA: TGTGCCAGTAGTTACGGGAGGGAATACAATGAGCAGTTCTTC; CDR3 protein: CASSYGREYNEQFF
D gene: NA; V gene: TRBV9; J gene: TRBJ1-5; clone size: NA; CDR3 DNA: TGTGCCAGCAGCGAGGGAGACAGGAATCTCAATCAGCCCCAGCATTTT; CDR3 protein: CASSEGDRNLNQPQHF
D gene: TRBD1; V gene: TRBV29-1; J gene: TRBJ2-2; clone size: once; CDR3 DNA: TGCAGCGGCGGGACAGGGAGTAACACCGGGGAGCTGTTTTTT; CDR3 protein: CSGGTGSNTGELFF
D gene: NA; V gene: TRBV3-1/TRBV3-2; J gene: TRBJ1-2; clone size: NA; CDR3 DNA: TGTGCCAGCAGCCAAGAGGTCCTCACATCGGGTGGCTACACCTTC; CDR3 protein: CASSQEVLTSGGYTF
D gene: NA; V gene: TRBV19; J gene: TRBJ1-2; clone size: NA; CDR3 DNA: TGTGCCAGTAGTATAGACGCGGGGTCCTATGGCTACACCTTC; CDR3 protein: CASSIDAGSYGYTF
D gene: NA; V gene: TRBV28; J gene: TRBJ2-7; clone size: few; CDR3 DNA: TGTGCCAGCAGTTTAAAGCCATCGGGTCCCTACGAGCAGTACTTC; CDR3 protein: CASSLKPSGPYEQYF
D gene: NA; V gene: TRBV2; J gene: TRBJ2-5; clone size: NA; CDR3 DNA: TGTGCCAGCACCCGACACACACAAGAGACCCAGTACTTC; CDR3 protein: CASTRHTQETQYF
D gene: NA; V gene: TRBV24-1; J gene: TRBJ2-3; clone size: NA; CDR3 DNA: TGTGCCACCAGTGACTCCCTTAGCGAGAGCACAGATACGCAGTATTTT; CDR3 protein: CATSDSLSESTDTQYF